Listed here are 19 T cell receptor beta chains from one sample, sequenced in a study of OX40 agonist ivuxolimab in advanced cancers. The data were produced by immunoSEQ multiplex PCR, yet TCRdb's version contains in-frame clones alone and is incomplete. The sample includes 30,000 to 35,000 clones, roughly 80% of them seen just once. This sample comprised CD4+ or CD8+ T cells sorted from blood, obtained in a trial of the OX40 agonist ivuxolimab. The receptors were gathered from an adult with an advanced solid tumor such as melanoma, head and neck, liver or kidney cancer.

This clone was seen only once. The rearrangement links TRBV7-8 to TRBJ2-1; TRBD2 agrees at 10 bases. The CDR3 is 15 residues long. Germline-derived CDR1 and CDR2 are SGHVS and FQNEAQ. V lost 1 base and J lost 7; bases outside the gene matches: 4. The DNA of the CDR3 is TGTGCCAGCAGCTTAGGGAGCGGGGGGGCGAATGAGCAGTTCTTC. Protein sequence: CASSLGSGGANEQFF.

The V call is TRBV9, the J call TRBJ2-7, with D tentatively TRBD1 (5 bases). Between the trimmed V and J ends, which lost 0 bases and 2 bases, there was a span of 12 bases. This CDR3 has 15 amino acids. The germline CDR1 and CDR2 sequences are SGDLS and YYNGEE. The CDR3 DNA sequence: TGTGCCAGCAGCGTAGAGCCAGGGATAACCTACGAGCAGTACTTC. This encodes CASSVEPGITYEQYF. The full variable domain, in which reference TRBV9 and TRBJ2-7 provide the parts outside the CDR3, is DSGVTQTPKHLITATGQRVTLRCSPRSGDLSVYWYQQSLDQGLQFLIQYYNGEERAKGNILERFSAQQFPDLHSELNLSSLELGDSALYFCASSVEPGITYEQYFGPGTRLTVT.

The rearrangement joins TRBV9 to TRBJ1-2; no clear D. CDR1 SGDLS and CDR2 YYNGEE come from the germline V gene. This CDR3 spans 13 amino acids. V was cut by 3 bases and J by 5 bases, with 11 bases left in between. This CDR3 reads CASSADTGYGYTF. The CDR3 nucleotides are TGTGCCAGCAGCGCCGACACGGGGTATGGCTACACCTTC.

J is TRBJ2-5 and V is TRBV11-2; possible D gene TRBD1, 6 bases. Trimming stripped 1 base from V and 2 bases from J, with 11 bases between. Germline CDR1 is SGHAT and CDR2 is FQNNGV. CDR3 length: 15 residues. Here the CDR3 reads CASSLVWQGQETQYF. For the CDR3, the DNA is TGTGCCAGCAGCTTAGTTTGGCAGGGGCAAGAGACCCAGTACTTC.

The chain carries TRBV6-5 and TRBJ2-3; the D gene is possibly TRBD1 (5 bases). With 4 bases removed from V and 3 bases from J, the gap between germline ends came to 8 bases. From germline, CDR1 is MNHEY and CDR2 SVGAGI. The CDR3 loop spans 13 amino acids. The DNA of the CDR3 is TGTGCCAGCAGTTTACAGGAAACAGATACGCAGTATTTT. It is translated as CASSLQETDTQYF.

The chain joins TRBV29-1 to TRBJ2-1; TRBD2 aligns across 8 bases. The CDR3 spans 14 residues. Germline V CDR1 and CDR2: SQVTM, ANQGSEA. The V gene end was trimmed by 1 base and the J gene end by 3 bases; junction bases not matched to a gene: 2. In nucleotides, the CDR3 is TGCAGCGTTGAAGTTACTAGCGGCTACAATGAGCAGTTCTTC. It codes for CSVEVTSGYNEQFF.

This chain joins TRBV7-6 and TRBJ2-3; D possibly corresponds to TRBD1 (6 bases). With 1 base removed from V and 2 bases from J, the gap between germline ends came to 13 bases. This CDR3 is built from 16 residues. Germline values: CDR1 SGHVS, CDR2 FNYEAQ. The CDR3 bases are TGTGCCAGCAGCTTAGGCCCAGGGGAGTACACAGATACGCAGTATTTT. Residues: CASSLGPGEYTDTQYF.

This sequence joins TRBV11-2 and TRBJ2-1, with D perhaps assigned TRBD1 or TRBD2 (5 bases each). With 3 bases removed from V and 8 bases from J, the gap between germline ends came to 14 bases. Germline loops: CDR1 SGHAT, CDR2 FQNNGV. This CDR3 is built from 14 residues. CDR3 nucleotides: TGTGCCAGCAGCTTTAACGGGGCTGGGGATGAGCAGTTCTTC. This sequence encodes CASSFNGAGDEQFF.

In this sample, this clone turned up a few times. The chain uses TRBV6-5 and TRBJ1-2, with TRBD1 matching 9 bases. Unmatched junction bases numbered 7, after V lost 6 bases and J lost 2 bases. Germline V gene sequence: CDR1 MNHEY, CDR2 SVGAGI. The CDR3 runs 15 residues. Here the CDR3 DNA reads TGTGCCAGCAGCTCACAGGGGGCGCAAAACTATGGCTACACCTTC. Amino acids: CASSSQGAQNYGYTF.

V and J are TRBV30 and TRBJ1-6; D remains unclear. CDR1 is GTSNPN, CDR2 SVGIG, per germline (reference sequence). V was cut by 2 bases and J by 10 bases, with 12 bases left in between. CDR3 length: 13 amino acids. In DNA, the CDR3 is TGTGCCTGGAGTTGGAGGGAAAAATCACCCCTCCACTTT. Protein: CAWSWREKSPLHF.

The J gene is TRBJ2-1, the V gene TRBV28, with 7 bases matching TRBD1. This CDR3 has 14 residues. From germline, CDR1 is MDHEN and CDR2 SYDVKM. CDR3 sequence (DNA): TGTGCGACGGTTGGGACAGCCCTTTACAATGAGCAGTTCTTC. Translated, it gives CATVGTALYNEQFF.

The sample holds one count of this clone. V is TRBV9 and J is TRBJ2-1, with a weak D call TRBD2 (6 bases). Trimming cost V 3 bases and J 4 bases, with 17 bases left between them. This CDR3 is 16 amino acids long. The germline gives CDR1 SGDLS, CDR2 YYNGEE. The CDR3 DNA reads TGTGCCAGCAGCGCCAGCGGTGGGGGGTTTTACAATGAGCAGTTCTTC. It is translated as CASSASGGGFYNEQFF.

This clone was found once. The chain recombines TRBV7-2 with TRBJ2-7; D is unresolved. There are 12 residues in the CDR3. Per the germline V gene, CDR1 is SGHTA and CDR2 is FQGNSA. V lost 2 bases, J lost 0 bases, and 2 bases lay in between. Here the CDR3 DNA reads TGTGCCAGCAGCTTAAGCTCCTACGAGCAGTACTTC. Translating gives CASSLSSYEQYF.

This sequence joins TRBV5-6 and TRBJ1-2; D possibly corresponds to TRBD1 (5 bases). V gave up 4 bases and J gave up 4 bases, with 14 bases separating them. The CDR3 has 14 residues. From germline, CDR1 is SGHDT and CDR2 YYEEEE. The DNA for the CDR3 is TGTGCCAGCAGCCACGGGGGAGAGGGCTATGGCTACACCTTC. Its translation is CASSHGGEGYGYTF.

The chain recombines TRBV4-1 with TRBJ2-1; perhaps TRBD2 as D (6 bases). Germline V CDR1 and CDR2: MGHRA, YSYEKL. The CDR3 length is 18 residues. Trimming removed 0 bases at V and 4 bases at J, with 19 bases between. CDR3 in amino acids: CASSQEPFSGFSYNEQFF. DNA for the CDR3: TGCGCCAGCAGCCAAGAGCCCTTTAGCGGATTCTCATACAATGAGCAGTTCTTC.

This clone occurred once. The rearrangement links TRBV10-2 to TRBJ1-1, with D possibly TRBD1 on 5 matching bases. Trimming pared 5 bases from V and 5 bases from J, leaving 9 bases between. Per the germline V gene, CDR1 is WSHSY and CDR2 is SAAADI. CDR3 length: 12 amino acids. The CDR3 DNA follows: TGCGCCAGCAGTACGGGGGGGACTGAAGCTTTCTTT. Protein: CASSTGGTEAFF.

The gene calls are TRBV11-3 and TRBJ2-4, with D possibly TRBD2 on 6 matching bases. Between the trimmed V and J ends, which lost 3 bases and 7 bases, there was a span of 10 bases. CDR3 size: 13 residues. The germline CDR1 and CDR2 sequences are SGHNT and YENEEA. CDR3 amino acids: CASSFSGGNIQYF. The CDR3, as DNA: TGTGCCAGCAGCTTTTCTGGGGGGAACATTCAGTACTTC.

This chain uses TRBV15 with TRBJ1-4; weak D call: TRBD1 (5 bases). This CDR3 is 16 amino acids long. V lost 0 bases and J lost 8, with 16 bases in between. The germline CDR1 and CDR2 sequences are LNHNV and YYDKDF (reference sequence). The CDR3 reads CATSREPTVRGEKLFF. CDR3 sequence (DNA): TGTGCCACCAGCAGAGAACCAACAGTAAGGGGCGAAAAACTGTTTTTT.

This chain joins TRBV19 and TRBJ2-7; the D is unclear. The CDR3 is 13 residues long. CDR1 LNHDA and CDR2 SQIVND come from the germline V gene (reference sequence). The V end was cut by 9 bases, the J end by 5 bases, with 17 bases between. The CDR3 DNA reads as TGTGCCAGCTGGGGTACACGGGCCCACGAGCAGTACTTC. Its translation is CASWGTRAHEQYF.